The T cell receptor beta chain described here comes from a study of T-cell reconstitution after alpha-beta-depleted transplantation in children. This clonotype turned up a few times. Its antigen is unknown. This CDR3 is 13 amino acids long. V was clipped by 0 bases and J by 3 bases, with 8 bases between them. CDR1 is DFQATT and CDR2 is SNEGSKA in the germline V gene (reference sequence). The study, taken as a whole, reports: Reported findings indicate that, about two months after transplant, alpha-beta T cells came from several hundred expanded clones, which were derived from non-depleted graft cells. The origin of high day-60 TCRbeta diversity in some patients lay in surviving recipient T cells and thymic progenitors. T-cell counts and diversity were attributed mostly to newly produced T cells one year after transplant.

The TCRbeta library was prepared with unique molecular identifiers. TCRdb independently ran MiXCR on the PCR reads; one entry per CDR3 protein. The repertoire holds about 600,000 distinct CDR3 sequences, with 10% to 15% as singletons. The receptor's source is a male patient under 18 who had a stem cell transplant for acute myeloid leukemia, so the T cells may come from the graft donor. J is TRBJ1-2 and V is TRBV20-1; D gene uncertain. The sample consisted of PBMCs, mostly from graft donor cells, taken 360 days after TCRalphabeta/CD19-depleted stem cell transplant. The CDR3 reads CSAREASDYGYTF. The CDR3 DNA reads TGCAGTGCTAGAGAGGCATCAGACTATGGCTACACCTTC.